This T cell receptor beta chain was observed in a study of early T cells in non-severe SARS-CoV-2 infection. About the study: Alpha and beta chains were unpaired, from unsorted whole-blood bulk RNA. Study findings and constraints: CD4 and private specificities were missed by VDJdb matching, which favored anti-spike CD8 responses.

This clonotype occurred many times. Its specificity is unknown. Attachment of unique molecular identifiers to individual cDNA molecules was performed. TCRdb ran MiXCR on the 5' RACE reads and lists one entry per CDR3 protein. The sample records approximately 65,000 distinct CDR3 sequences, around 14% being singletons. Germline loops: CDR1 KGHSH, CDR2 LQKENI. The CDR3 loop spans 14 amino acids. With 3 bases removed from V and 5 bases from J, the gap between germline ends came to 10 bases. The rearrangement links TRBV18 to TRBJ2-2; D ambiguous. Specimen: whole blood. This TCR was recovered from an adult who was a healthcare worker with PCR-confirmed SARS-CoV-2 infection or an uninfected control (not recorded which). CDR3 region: CASSPPLRTGELFF. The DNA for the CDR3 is TGTGCCAGCTCACCTCCTTTGAGAACCGGGGAGCTGTTTTTT. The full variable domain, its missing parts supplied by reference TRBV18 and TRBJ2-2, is NAGVMQNPRHLVRRRGQEARLRCSPMKGHSHVYWYRQLPEEGLKFMVYLQKENIIDESGMPKERFSAEFPKEGPSILRIQQVVRGDSAAYFCASSPPLRTGELFFGEGSRLTVL.